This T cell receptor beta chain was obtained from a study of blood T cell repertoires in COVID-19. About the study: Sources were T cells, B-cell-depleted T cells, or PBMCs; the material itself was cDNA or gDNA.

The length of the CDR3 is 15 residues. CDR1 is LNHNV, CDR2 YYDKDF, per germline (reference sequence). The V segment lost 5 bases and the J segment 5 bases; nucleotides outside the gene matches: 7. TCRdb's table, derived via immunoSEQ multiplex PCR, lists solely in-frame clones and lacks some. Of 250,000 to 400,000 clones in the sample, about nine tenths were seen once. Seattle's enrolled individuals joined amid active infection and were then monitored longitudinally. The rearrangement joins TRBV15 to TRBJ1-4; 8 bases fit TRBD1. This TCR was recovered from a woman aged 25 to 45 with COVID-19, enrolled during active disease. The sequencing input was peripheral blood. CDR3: CATSDRTGSNEKLFF. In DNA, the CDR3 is TGTGCCACCAGCGATCGGACAGGGTCAAATGAAAAACTGTTTTTT.